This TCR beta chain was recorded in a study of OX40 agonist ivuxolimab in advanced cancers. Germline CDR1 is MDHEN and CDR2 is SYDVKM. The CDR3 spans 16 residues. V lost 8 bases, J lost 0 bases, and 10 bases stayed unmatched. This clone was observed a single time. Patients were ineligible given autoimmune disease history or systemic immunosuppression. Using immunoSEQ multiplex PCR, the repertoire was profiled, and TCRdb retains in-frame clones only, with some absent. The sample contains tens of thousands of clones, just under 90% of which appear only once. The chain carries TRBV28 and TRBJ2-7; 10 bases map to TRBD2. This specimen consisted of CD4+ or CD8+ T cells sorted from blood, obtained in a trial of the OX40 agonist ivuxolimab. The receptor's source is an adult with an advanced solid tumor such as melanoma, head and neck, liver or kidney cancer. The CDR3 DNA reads TGTGCCAGCGCCTCACTAGCGGGGCTGAGCTCCTACGAGCAGTACTTC. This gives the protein CASASLAGLSSYEQYF.